These T cell receptor beta chains were read from a single sample in a study of STAT5B mutations in CD4+ large granular lymphocyte leukemia. TCRdb's table, derived via immunoSEQ multiplex PCR, lists solely in-frame clones and lacks some. The sample shows 25,000 to 35,000 clones, around 74% of them seen only once. Material: CD4+ T cells from blood buffy coats. The receptors originated from a human donor in good health. Both conserved end residues are part of each CDR3. The order of the fields is V gene, J gene, clone size, D gene, CDR3 protein, CDR3 DNA. The D gene is left open where the match is weak. Clone size appears in some rows only: once, few, many, or a class for an expanded clone.

TRBV4-1,TRBJ1-6,.,.,CASSQERSTDSRISPLHF,TGCGCCAGCAGCCAAGAACGGTCTACAGACAGCCGTATATCCCCCCTCCACTTT
TRBV29-1,TRBJ1-2,once,.,CSVFQDSNYGYTF,TGCAGCGTTTTCCAGGACTCTAACTATGGCTACACCTTC
TRBV5-1,TRBJ2-2,.,.,CASSFLSANTGELFF,TGCGCCAGCAGCTTTTTATCCGCGAACACCGGGGAGCTGTTTTTT
TRBV6-1,TRBJ1-5,.,.,CASSGLGLNSNQPQHF,TGTGCCAGCAGTGGACTCGGACTGAATAGCAATCAGCCCCAGCATTTT
TRBV19,TRBJ1-3,few,TRBD1,CASSTQTGSGNTIYF,TGTGCCAGTAGTACTCAGACAGGGTCTGGAAACACCATATATTTT
TRBV19,TRBJ1-1,few,TRBD1,CASSIWQGAVNTEAFF,TGTGCCAGCAGCATATGGCAGGGGGCGGTGAACACTGAAGCTTTCTTT
TRBV5-4,TRBJ1-3,.,.,CASHLGGGGNTIYF,TGTGCCAGCCATTTGGGGGGCGGAGGAAACACCATATATTTT
TRBV29-1,TRBJ2-1,.,.,CSVSKGVLDNEQFF,TGCAGCGTTTCCAAAGGCGTCCTGGACAATGAGCAGTTCTTC
TRBV7-3,TRBJ2-5,few,TRBD2,CASSPNSGRGETQYF,TGTGCCAGCAGCCCAAATAGCGGGAGGGGGGAGACCCAGTACTTC
TRBV11-3,TRBJ1-1,.,.,CASSLYGDTEAFF,TGTGCCAGCAGCTTATATGGGGACACTGAAGCTTTCTTT
TRBV13,TRBJ1-2,.,.,CASSGTTVNYGYTF,TGTGCCAGCAGCGGAACTACAGTTAACTATGGCTACACCTTC
TRBV7-2,TRBJ1-1,.,.,CASSPYSSSTEAFF,TGTGCCAGCAGCCCTTATTCAAGTTCGACTGAAGCTTTCTTT
TRBV7-3,TRBJ1-1,.,.,CASSRGPLTEAFF,TGTGCCAGCAGCCGTGGTCCTTTAACTGAAGCTTTCTTT
TRBV5-1,TRBJ2-7,.,TRBD2,CASSLAGGWDSYEQYF,TGCGCCAGCAGCTTGGCCGGGGGGTGGGACTCCTACGAGCAGTACTTC
TRBV4-2,TRBJ1-2,.,TRBD1,CASSQDRGTVSYTF,TGTGCCAGCAGCCAAGATCGGGGGACAGTAAGCTACACCTTC
TRBV7-7,TRBJ2-3,.,.,CASSPPGTDTQYF,TGTGCTAGCAGCCCACCCGGCACAGATACGCAGTATTTT
TRBV19,TRBJ1-1,.,.,CASSGTMNTEAFF,TGTGCCAGTTCCGGGACAATGAACACTGAAGCTTTCTTT
TRBV7-9,TRBJ2-3,.,TRBD2,CASSFPSGYSTDTQYF,TGTGCCAGCAGCTTCCCTAGCGGCTATAGCACAGATACGCAGTATTTT
TRBV27,TRBJ2-3,.,.,CASSLSRGSDTQYF,TGTGCCAGCAGTTTATCTAGGGGATCAGATACGCAGTATTTT
TRBV6-6,TRBJ1-2,.,TRBD1,CASSYSAGQGYYGYTF,TGTGCCAGCAGTTACTCAGCGGGACAGGGCTACTATGGCTACACCTTC
TRBV7-9,TRBJ1-3,.,.,CASSFRSGNTIYF,TGTGCCAGCAGCTTCAGGTCTGGAAACACCATATATTTT
TRBV7-2,TRBJ1-2,once,.,CASSFTPLSRENSGYTF,TGTGCCAGCAGCTTTACTCCCTTAAGTAGGGAAAACTCTGGCTACACCTTC